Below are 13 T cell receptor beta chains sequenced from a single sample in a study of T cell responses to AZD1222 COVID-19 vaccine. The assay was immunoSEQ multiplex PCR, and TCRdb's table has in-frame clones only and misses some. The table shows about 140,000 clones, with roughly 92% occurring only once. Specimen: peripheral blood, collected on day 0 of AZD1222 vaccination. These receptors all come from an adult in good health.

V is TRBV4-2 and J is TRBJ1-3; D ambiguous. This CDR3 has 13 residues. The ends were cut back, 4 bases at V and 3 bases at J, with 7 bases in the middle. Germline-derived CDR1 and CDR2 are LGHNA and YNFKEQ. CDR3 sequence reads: CASSPGYGNTIYF. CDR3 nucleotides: TGTGCCAGCAGCCCCGGGTATGGAAACACCATATATTTT.

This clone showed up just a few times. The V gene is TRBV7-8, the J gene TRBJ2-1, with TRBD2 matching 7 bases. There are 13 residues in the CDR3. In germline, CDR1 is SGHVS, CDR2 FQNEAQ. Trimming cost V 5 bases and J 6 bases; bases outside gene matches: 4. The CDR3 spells CASSHRTSNEQFF. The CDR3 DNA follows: TGTGCCAGCAGCCATAGGACTAGCAATGAGCAGTTCTTC. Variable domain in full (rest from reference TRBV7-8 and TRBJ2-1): GAGVSQSPRYKVAKRGQDVALRCDPISGHVSLFWYQQALGQGPEFLTYFQNEAQLDKSGLPSDRFFAERPEGSVSTLKIQRTQQEDSAVYLCASSHRTSNEQFFGPGTRLTVL.

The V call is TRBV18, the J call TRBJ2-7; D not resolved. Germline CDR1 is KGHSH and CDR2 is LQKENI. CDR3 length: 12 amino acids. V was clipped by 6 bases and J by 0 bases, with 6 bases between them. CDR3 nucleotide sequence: TGTGCCAGCTCGTACACCTCCTACGAGCAGTACTTC. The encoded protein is CASSYTSYEQYF.

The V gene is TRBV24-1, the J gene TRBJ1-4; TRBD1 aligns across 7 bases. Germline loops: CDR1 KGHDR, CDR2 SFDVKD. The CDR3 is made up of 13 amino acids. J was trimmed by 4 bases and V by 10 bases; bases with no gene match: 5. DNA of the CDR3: TGTGCCACTGGGACAGCCGTTAATGAAAAACTGTTTTTT. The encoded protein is CATGTAVNEKLFF.

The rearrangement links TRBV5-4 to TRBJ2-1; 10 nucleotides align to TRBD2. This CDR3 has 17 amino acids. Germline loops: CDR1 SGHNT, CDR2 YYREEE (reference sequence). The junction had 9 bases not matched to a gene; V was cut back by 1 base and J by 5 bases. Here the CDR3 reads CASSLSAGGTINNEQFF. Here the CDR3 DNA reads TGTGCCAGCAGCTTGTCAGCGGGAGGGACAATCAACAATGAGCAGTTCTTC.

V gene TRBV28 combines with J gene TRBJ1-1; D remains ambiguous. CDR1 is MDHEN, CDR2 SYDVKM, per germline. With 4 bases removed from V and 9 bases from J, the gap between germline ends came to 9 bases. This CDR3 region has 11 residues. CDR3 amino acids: CASSSQPKAFF. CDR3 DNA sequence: TGTGCCAGCAGTTCACAACCTAAAGCTTTCTTT.

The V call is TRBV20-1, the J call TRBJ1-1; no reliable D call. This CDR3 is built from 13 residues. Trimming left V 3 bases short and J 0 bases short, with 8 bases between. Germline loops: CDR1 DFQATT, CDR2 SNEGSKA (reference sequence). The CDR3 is CSASGRMNTEAFF. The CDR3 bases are TGCAGTGCTAGTGGCAGGATGAACACTGAAGCTTTCTTT.

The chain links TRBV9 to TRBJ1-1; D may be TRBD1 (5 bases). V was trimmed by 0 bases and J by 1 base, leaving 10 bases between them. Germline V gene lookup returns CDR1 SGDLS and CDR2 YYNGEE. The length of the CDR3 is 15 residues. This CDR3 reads CASSVAFRGNTEAFF. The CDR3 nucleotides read TGTGCCAGCAGCGTAGCTTTTAGGGGGAACACTGAAGCTTTCTTT.

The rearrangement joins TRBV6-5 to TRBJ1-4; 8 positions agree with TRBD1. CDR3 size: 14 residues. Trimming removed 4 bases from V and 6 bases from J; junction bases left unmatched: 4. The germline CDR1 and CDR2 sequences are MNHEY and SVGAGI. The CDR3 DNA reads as TGTGCCAGCAGTTCCAGGGGGCGGGATGAAAAACTGTTTTTT. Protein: CASSSRGRDEKLFF.

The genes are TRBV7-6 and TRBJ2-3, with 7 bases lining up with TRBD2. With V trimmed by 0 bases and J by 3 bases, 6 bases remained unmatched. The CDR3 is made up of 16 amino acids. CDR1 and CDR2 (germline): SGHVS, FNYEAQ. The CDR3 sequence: CASSLAGEAGTDTQYF. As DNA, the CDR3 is TGTGCCAGCAGCTTAGCGGGGGAAGCGGGGACAGATACGCAGTATTTT. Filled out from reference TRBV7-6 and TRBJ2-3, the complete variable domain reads GAGVSQSPRYKVTKRGQDVALRCDPISGHVSLYWYRQALGQGPEFLTYFNYEAQQDKSGLPNDRFSAERPEGSISTLTIQRTEQRDSAMYRCASSLAGEAGTDTQYFGPGTRLTVL.

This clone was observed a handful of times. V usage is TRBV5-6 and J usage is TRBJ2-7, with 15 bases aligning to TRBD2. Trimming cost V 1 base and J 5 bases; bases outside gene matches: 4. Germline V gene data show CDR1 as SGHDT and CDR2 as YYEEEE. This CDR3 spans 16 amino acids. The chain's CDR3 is CASSLRTSGRANEQYF. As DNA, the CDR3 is TGTGCCAGCAGCTTGCGGACTAGCGGGAGGGCCAACGAGCAGTACTTC.

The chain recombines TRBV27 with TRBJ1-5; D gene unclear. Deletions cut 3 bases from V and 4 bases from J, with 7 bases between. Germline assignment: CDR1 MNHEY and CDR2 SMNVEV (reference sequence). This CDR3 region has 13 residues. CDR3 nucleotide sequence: TGTGCCAGCAGTTTTGGAGGGAATCAGCCCCAGCATTTT. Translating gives CASSFGGNQPQHF.

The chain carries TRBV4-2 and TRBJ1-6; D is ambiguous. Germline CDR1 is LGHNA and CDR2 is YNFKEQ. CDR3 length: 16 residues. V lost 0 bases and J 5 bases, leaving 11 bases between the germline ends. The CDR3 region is CASSQEWQLHNSPLHF. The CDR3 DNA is TGTGCCAGCAGCCAAGAATGGCAGCTCCATAATTCACCCCTCCACTTT.